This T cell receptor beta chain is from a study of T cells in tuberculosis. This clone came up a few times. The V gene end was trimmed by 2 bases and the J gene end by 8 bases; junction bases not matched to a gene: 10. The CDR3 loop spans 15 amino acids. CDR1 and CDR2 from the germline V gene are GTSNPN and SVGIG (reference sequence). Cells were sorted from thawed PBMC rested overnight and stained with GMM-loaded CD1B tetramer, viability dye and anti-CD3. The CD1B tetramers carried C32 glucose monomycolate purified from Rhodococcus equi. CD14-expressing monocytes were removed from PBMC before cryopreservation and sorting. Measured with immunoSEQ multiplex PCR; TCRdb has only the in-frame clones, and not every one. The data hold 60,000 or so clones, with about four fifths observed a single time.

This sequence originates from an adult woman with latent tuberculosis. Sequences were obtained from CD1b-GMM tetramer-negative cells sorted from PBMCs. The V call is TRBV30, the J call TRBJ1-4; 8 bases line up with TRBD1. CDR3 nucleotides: TGTGCCTGGAGTATCCAGGGGGCGAGAAGGGAAAAACTGTTTTTT. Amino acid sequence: CAWSIQGARREKLFF. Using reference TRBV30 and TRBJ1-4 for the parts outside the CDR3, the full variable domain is SQTIHQWPATLVQPVGSPLSLECTVEGTSNPNLYWYRQAAGRGLQLLFYSVGIGQISSEVPQNLSASRPQDRQFILSSKKLLLSDSGFYLCAWSIQGARREKLFFGSGTQLSVL.